A selection of T cell receptor beta chains follows, all from one sample in a study of blood T cell repertoires in COVID-19. Clones were read by immunoSEQ multiplex PCR, and TCRdb kept only the in-frame ones, dropping some. The sample yields hundreds of thousands of clones, roughly 85% seen once. The sample was PBMCs or T cells enriched from blood (not recorded which). The source is a woman in her twenties or thirties who had been exposed to COVID-19. Each CDR3 is given with its conserved first and last residue. D genes are given only for firm matches. Rows may omit the clone size; those that give it use once, few, many or a size class.

>TRBJ1-1|NA|TRBV6-5|NA
TGTGCCAGCAGAGAGAGGCTGATGAACACTGAAGCTTTCTTT
CASRERLMNTEAFF
>TRBJ2-7|NA|TRBV18|TRBD2
TGTGCCAGCTTCTCACTCACCACTAGCGGGGGGCGATCCTACGAGCAGTACTTC
CASFSLTTSGGRSYEQYF
>TRBJ2-3|NA|TRBV6-5|NA
TGTGCCAGCAGAGCTCCGGGAACAGATACGCAGTATTTT
CASRAPGTDTQYF
>TRBJ2-1|NA|TRBV5-1|NA
TGCGCCAGCAGTAGGCAGGGCTTTGACAATGAGCAGTTCTTC
CASSRQGFDNEQFF
>TRBJ1-2|NA|TRBV28|NA
TGTGCCAGCCTCTCGGGGGGTACGGGCTACACCTTC
CASLSGGTGYTF
>TRBJ2-1|NA|TRBV19|TRBD2
TGTGCCAGTAGACGTAGCGGGGCTTGGGGTGAGCAGTTCTTC
CASRRSGAWGEQFF
>TRBJ2-3|NA|TRBV15|NA
TGTGCCACCAGCAGAGATCGGTCCAGCACAGATACGCAGTATTTT
CATSRDRSSTDTQYF
>TRBJ2-7|NA|TRBV15|TRBD2
TGTGCCACCAGCCGGACTAGCGGGAGTCTCTACGAGCAGTACTTC
CATSRTSGSLYEQYF
>TRBJ2-3|NA|TRBV7-3|NA
TGTGCCAGCAGCTTGTTAGCGAGCTGGGGAGATACGCAGTATTTT
CASSLLASWGDTQYF
>TRBJ2-1|NA|TRBV28|TRBD2
TGTGCCAGCGGTCTGGCGGGAGGAGCCCCTGAGCAGTTCTTC
CASGLAGGAPEQFF
>TRBJ1-2|NA|TRBV6-2/TRBV6-3|NA
TGTGCCAGCAGTTCCGATGACAGGCCTACCTATGGCTACACCTTC
CASSSDDRPTYGYTF
>TRBJ1-1|once|TRBV5-4|NA
TGTGCCAGCAGCTTTGGGGGAGGGTTTGGTTCCGCGAACACTGAAGCTTTCTTT
CASSFGGGFGSANTEAFF
>TRBJ2-1|NA|TRBV5-6|NA
TGTGCCAGCAGCTTGGGTTCCAGCGTCCTGGATGAGCAGTTCTTC
CASSLGSSVLDEQFF
>TRBJ1-1|NA|TRBV15|NA
TGTGCCACCAGCGAAATCCGGGACAACACTGGCAGGGACACTGAAGCTTTCTTT
CATSEIRDNTGRDTEAFF
>TRBJ1-3|NA|TRBV5-4|NA
TGTGCCAGCAGCCAAGACAGGTTCTCCGGAAACACCATATATTTT
CASSQDRFSGNTIYF
>TRBJ1-2|NA|TRBV10-3|NA
TGTGCCATCAGGGAGCCACCGGGAGCAGCTAATAACTATGGCTACACCTTC
CAIREPPGAANNYGYTF
>TRBJ1-1|NA|TRBV7-2|NA
TGTGCCAGCAGCTTAAATCAGGGGAACACTGAAGCTTTCTTT
CASSLNQGNTEAFF
>TRBJ1-5|NA|TRBV23-1|NA
TGCGCCAGCAGAACAGGTTTTGGTCCCCAGCATTTT
CASRTGFGPQHF
>TRBJ2-7|once|TRBV5-1|NA
TGCGCCAGCAGCTTCTCAAGTACTAGCTCCTACGAGCAGTACTTC
CASSFSSTSSYEQYF
>TRBJ2-1|NA|TRBV4-1|TRBD2
TGCGCCAGCAGCCCGCCGGGACTAGCGGGAGTCGATGAGCAGTTCTTC
CASSPPGLAGVDEQFF
>TRBJ2-7|NA|TRBV24-1|TRBD1
TGTGCCACCAGTGATCGGGACAGAAGCTACGAGCAGTACTTC
CATSDRDRSYEQYF
>TRBJ2-7|NA|TRBV6-2/TRBV6-3|TRBD1
TGTGCCAGCAGTGGGACAGTTCGCGAGCAGTACTTC
CASSGTVREQYF
>TRBJ1-1|once|TRBV5-1|TRBD1
TGCGCCAGCAGCTCGGGACAGGGGTATCGGAACACTGAAGCTTTCTTT
CASSSGQGYRNTEAFF
>TRBJ2-5|many|TRBV19|NA
TGTGCCAGTAGTCTACGAACTGACTCCCTTGAGACCCAGTACTTC
CASSLRTDSLETQYF
>TRBJ2-1|few|TRBV2|NA
TGTGCCAGCATCTTCTTCGGCGGTCAGAATGAGCAGTTCTTC
CASIFFGGQNEQFF
>TRBJ1-1|NA|TRBV28|NA
TGTGCCAGCAGTGGGCCCCAGGGGTTCATGAACACTGAAGCTTTCTTT
CASSGPQGFMNTEAFF
>TRBJ2-1|NA|TRBV25-1|NA
TGTGCCAGCAGTGCAGTCTACAATGAGCAGTTCTTC
CASSAVYNEQFF
>TRBJ2-1|NA|TRBV28|TRBD1
TGTGCCAGCAGTTCCCCGGACAGGGGAAGGGAGCAGTTCTTC
CASSSPDRGREQFF
>TRBJ1-5|NA|TRBV5-6|TRBD1
TGTGCCAGCAGCTTGGTACAGGGGAAGATGAGCAATCAGCCCCAGCATTTT
CASSLVQGKMSNQPQHF
>TRBJ2-3|NA|TRBV21-1|NA
TGTGCCAGCAGCAAAGCCCCCCTAGACCGAGATACGCAGTATTTT
CASSKAPLDRDTQYF
>TRBJ2-1|once|TRBV2|TRBD2
TGTGCCAGCAGTGTTTTGACTAGCGGGGCCTACAATGAGCAGTTCTTC
CASSVLTSGAYNEQFF
>TRBJ1-6|NA|TRBV5-8|TRBD1
TGTGCCAGCAGCTTGGGGACAGGGGTTCATTATAATTCACCCCTCCACTTT
CASSLGTGVHYNSPLHF
>TRBJ1-1|few|TRBV13|NA
TGTGCCAGCAGCTACACCCCGGGACACATGAACACTGAAGCTTTCTTT
CASSYTPGHMNTEAFF
>TRBJ1-2|NA|TRBV5-3|NA
TGTGCCAGAAGCTTAAACCGCTCCGACAGGTACTATGGCTACACCTTC
CARSLNRSDRYYGYTF
>TRBJ2-1|NA|TRBV7-2|NA
TGTGCCAGCAGCTTAGCACTCCGGGGGGCGAATGAGCAGTTCTTC
CASSLALRGANEQFF
>TRBJ2-1|NA|TRBV9|TRBD1
TGTGCCAGCAGCATCGGACAGGGGACCTACAATGAGCAGTTCTTC
CASSIGQGTYNEQFF
>TRBJ1-1|NA|TRBV14|NA
TGTGCCAGCAGCCAAGGCGGGAACACTGAAGCTTTCTTT
CASSQGGNTEAFF
>TRBJ1-1|NA|TRBV5-4|NA
TGTGCCAGCAGCTTGGCCCTCGGGGACACTGAAGCTTTCTTT
CASSLALGDTEAFF
>TRBJ1-3|NA|TRBV10-3|NA
TGTGCCATCAGTGAGTCGACTTGGCGGGGAGTGAGTGGAAACACCATATATTTT
CAISESTWRGVSGNTIYF
>TRBJ1-6|NA|TRBV4-1|NA
TGCGCCAGCAGGGGCGCTCCTTCACCCCTCCACTTT
CASRGAPSPLHF
>TRBJ2-7|NA|TRBV7-6|TRBD1
TGTGCCAGCAGCTTGGGGACAGGGGGCTCCTACGAGCAGTACTTC
CASSLGTGGSYEQYF